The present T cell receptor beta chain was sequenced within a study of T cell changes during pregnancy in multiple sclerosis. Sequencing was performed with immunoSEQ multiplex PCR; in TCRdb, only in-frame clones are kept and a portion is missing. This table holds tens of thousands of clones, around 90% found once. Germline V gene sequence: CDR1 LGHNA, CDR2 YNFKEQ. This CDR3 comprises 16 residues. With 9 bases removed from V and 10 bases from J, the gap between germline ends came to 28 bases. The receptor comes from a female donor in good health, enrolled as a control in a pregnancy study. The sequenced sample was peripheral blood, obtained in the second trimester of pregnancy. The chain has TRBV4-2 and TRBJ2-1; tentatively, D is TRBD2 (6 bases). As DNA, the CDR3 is TGTGCCAGTAAGCCCCCCGGGACTCGTAACTCCGGGGAGCAGTTCTTC. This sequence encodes CASKPPGTRNSGEQFF.